This T cell receptor beta chain was captured in a study of T cell responses to AZD1222 COVID-19 vaccine. Study-level findings and limits: Just a handful of AZD1222 recipients were seropositive at baseline. Clonal diversity may have been underestimated, and the donors were mostly white British, with more females than males.

For this clone: Its antigen is not known.

Sequenced by immunoSEQ multiplex PCR; TCRdb stores in-frame clones only, minus some. The sample gives some 200,000 clones, about 88% of which show up once; roughly a quarter is in the top ten. Doses given second, at about 4 or about 12 weeks, were pooled. This CDR3 is 14 amino acids long. After removal of 5 bases from V and 3 bases from J, the junction contained 6 bases not matched to a gene. CDR1 and CDR2 from the germline V gene are SGHTA and FQGNSA. Sample: peripheral blood, taken 28 days after the second AZD1222 dose. This clonotype was obtained from an adult who received the AZD1222 COVID-19 vaccine. The V gene is TRBV7-2, the J gene TRBJ2-7; 8 bases map to TRBD1. The CDR3 coding sequence is TGTGCCAGCAGCCTGACAGGGGCCAGCTACGAGCAGTACTTC. It codes for CASSLTGASYEQYF.